The 28 T cell receptor beta chains presented below share a single source sample, sequenced in a study of blood T cell repertoires in COVID-19. This table comes from immunoSEQ multiplex PCR, and its TCRdb copy is limited to in-frame clones, with some not included. The table lists about 320,000 clones, about 86% of them singletons, with roughly 1.1% in the top ten. Sequencing input: peripheral blood. These receptors originate from a woman in her forties or fifties with acute or convalescent COVID-19.

The chain recombines TRBV5-1 with TRBJ2-7, with 7 bases matching TRBD1. Germline lookup yields CDR1 SGHRS and CDR2 YFSETQ. V lost 5 bases, J lost 4 bases, and 3 bases stayed unmatched. The CDR3 contains 12 residues. In nucleotides, the CDR3 is TGCGCCAGCAGTAGGGACAGTTACGAGCAGTACTTC. Translation: CASSRDSYEQYF.

V gene TRBV5-1 combines with J gene TRBJ1-2, with a weak D call TRBD1 (5 bases). V was trimmed by 1 base and J by 5 bases, leaving 18 bases between them. The CDR3 sequence is 16 residues long. Germline loops: CDR1 SGHRS, CDR2 YFSETQ. As DNA, the CDR3 is TGCGCCAGCAGCTTGTCCCATACAACAGGCGGATATGGCTACACCTTC. Translating gives CASSLSHTTGGYGYTF.

The chain uses TRBV7-2 and TRBJ1-2; 8 bases line up with TRBD1. Germline V gene lookup returns CDR1 SGHTA and CDR2 FQGNSA. The CDR3 runs to 15 residues. The J segment lost 8 bases and the V segment lost 5 bases, leaving 13 bases of the junction unmatched. The CDR3 bases are TGTGCCAGCAGCCGTAACGGGCAGGGGGCGAACGGCTACACCTTC. Translation: CASSRNGQGANGYTF. Drawing the rest from reference TRBV7-2 and TRBJ1-2, the complete variable domain is GAGVSQSPSNKVTEKGKDVELRCDPISGHTALYWYRQSLGQGLEFLIYFQGNSAPDKSGLPSDRFSAERTGGSVSTLTIQRTQQEDSAVYLCASSRNGQGANGYTFGSGTRLTVV.

The chain has TRBV4-3 and TRBJ2-1, with 10 bases fitting TRBD2. The CDR3 is 15 amino acids. J lost 7 bases, V lost 4 bases, and 7 bases had no gene match. Germline CDR1 reads LGHNA; CDR2 reads YSLEER. CDR3 sequence (DNA): TGCGCCAGCAGCCTTCTAGCGGGAGACTTAAATGAGCAGTTCTTC. Its protein is CASSLLAGDLNEQFF.

The CDR3 region has the DNA TGTGCCATCAGTCCACAGGTGAACACTGAAGCTTTCTTT. Translation gives CAISPQVNTEAFF. The rearrangement joins TRBV10-3 to TRBJ1-1; D may be TRBD1 (5 bases). CDR3 length: 13 amino acids. Trimming cost V 5 bases and J 0 bases, with 7 bases left between them. Germline values: CDR1 ENHRY, CDR2 SYGVKD.

The chain uses TRBV7-2 and TRBJ2-7; 8 nucleotides line up with TRBD1. The V gene end was trimmed by 5 bases and the J gene end by 6 bases; junction bases not matched to a gene: 15. CDR1 is SGHTA and CDR2 is FQGNSA in the germline V gene. CDR3 length: 16 residues. The CDR3: CASSRVVGTGGFEQYF. CDR3 in DNA: TGTGCCAGCAGCCGGGTGGTCGGTACAGGGGGGTTCGAGCAGTACTTC.

CDR3 sequence: CSASLSGEKLFF. The CDR3 DNA reads as TGCAGTGCTAGTCTATCGGGGGAAAAACTGTTTTTT. The chain employs TRBV20-1 and TRBJ1-4; D is ambiguous. The length of the CDR3 is 12 residues. Germline V gene data show CDR1 as DFQATT and CDR2 as SNEGSKA (reference sequence). V shed 3 bases and J shed 8 bases, with 10 bases lying between them.

The V gene is TRBV30, the J gene TRBJ1-1, with unresolved D. CDR3 length: 11 residues. The V gene lost 2 bases and the J gene lost 8 bases, with 9 bases spanning the gap. Germline values: CDR1 GTSNPN, CDR2 SVGIG (reference sequence). CDR3 loop: CAWSLRGEAFF. Here the CDR3 DNA reads TGTGCCTGGAGTTTACGGGGAGAAGCTTTCTTT.

The chain joins TRBV5-1 to TRBJ1-4, with TRBD1 as a possible D gene (5 bases). CDR3 length equals 17 residues. Trimming shortened V by 2 bases and J by 8 bases, and 22 bases separated the two germline ends. Germline CDR1 is SGHRS and CDR2 is YFSETQ. The CDR3 sequence is CASSLFFLGQGGEKLFF. In DNA, the CDR3 is TGCGCCAGCAGCTTATTTTTCTTGGGGCAGGGTGGAGAAAAACTGTTTTTT.

The chain carries TRBV11-2 and TRBJ1-4, with D tentatively TRBD1 (6 bases). The CDR3 has 16 residues. Trimming took 5 bases from V and 0 from J, leaving 13 bases between them. CDR1 and CDR2 from the germline V gene are SGHAT and FQNNGV. This CDR3 is CASSPYRVPTNEKLFF. The CDR3 DNA reads TGTGCCAGCAGCCCCTACAGGGTACCAACTAATGAAAAACTGTTTTTT.

This clone has only one observation. The chain joins TRBV5-6 to TRBJ1-5; 8 nucleotides match TRBD1. The V segment lost 4 bases and the J segment 1 base; nucleotides outside the gene matches: 7. This CDR3 is 16 amino acids long. CDR1 is SGHDT and CDR2 is YYEEEE in the germline V gene. CDR3: CASSGSGGNSNQPQHF. DNA of the CDR3: TGTGCCAGCAGCGGATCAGGGGGCAACAGCAATCAGCCCCAGCATTTT.

J is TRBJ1-2 and V is TRBV5-6; tentatively, D is TRBD1 (6 bases). The CDR3 has 12 residues. Per the germline V gene, CDR1 is SGHDT and CDR2 is YYEEEE. The V end lost 3 bases, the J end lost 8 bases, and 11 bases lay between the germline ends. CDR3: CASSSQGGGYTF. DNA of the CDR3: TGTGCCAGCAGCTCACAGGGTGGAGGCTACACCTTC. The full variable domain, in which reference TRBV5-6 and TRBJ1-2 provide the parts outside the CDR3, is DAGVTQSPTHLIKTRGQQVTLRCSPKSGHDTVSWYQQALGQGPQFIFQYYEEEERQRGNFPDRFSGHQFPNYSSELNVNALLLGDSALYLCASSSQGGGYTFGSGTRLTVV.

The genes are TRBV18 and TRBJ2-7; D gene unclear. V gave up 0 bases and J gave up 2 bases, with 11 bases separating them. The CDR3 sequence is 15 residues long. The germline V gene has CDR1 KGHSH and CDR2 LQKENI. CDR3 coding DNA: TGTGCCAGCTCACCACCGGCTCCCCTGACCTACGAGCAGTACTTC. Its protein product is CASSPPAPLTYEQYF.

Concerning this clone: Other DNA sequences in the sample encode the same CDR3. The J gene is TRBJ2-7, the V gene TRBV3-1 (or the pseudogene TRBV3-2), with D possibly being TRBD2 (6 bases). CDR1 LGHDT and CDR2 YNNKEL come from the germline V gene (reference sequence). There are 11 residues in the CDR3. Trimming shortened V by 3 bases and J by 6 bases, and 6 bases separated the two germline ends. The CDR3: CASSQGGEQYV. DNA for the CDR3: TGTGCCAGCAGCCAGGGAGGCGAGCAGTACGTC.

V and J are TRBV2 and TRBJ1-6; 11 bases map to TRBD1. The germline gives CDR1 SNHLY, CDR2 FYNNEI. V lost 7 bases to trimming and J lost 7 bases; unmatched junction nucleotides: 6. There are 15 residues in the CDR3. CDR3 nucleotides: TGTGCCAGCACCCGAGGGACAGGGGGGAATTCACCCCTCCACTTT. Translated, it gives CASTRGTGGNSPLHF.

The chain links TRBV2 to TRBJ2-7; D not resolved. Per germline, CDR1 SNHLY and CDR2 FYNNEI. Trimming took 4 bases from V and 3 from J, leaving 13 bases between them. This CDR3 has 14 residues. CDR3 amino acids: CASSVLPGFYEQYV. In DNA, the CDR3 is TGTGCCAGCAGTGTGCTCCCGGGTTTCTACGAGCAGTACGTC.

The chain employs TRBV3-1 (or the pseudogene TRBV3-2) and TRBJ2-5, with a possible D match to TRBD1 (6 bases). This CDR3 is built from 14 residues. V was pared by 4 bases and J by 5 bases, with 14 bases between. CDR1 is LGHDT, CDR2 YNNKEL, per germline (reference sequence). The CDR3 is CASSPQGWEETQYF. Here the CDR3 DNA reads TGTGCCAGCAGCCCACAGGGTTGGGAGGAGACCCAGTACTTC.

This clone was counted a few times. This chain links TRBV24-1 with TRBJ2-4; 9 bases line up with TRBD1. Germline trimming cut 11 bases from V and 7 bases from J; bases unmatched to any gene: 14. The CDR3 covers 15 residues. The germline V gene has CDR1 KGHDR and CDR2 SFDVKD. The DNA of the CDR3 is TGTGCCATCAGGACAGGGGTGGTTCCCGCGAACATTCAGTACTTC. Its protein is CAIRTGVVPANIQYF.

The genes are TRBV5-6 and TRBJ2-7, with no clear D. CDR1 and CDR2 (germline): SGHDT, YYEEEE. The germline V and J ends were trimmed by 4 bases and 6 bases, with 14 bases remaining between them. The CDR3 spans 13 residues. Written as DNA, the CDR3 is TGTGCCAGCAGCAGTAGTGGAAGCGTCGAGCAGTACGTC. It specifies CASSSSGSVEQYV.

This clone came up once. The rearrangement joins TRBV20-1 to TRBJ2-3; TRBD1 matches 7 bases. V lost 3 bases to trimming and J lost 5 bases; unmatched junction nucleotides: 14. The CDR3 sequence is 16 residues long. Germline loops: CDR1 DFQATT, CDR2 SNEGSKA (reference sequence). CDR3 residues: CSASPTGSRRQDTQYF. The CDR3 bases are TGCAGTGCTAGTCCGACAGGGAGCCGGCGGCAAGATACGCAGTATTTT.

The J gene is TRBJ2-5, the V gene TRBV5-4; 9 nucleotides line up with TRBD2. Germline V gives CDR1 SGHNT, CDR2 YYREEE (reference sequence). After removal of 4 bases from V and 5 bases from J, the junction contained 9 bases not matched to a gene. The CDR3 runs to 15 residues. CDR3 coding DNA: TGTGCCAGCAGCCCGTTAGCTAGCGGGGCCGAGACCCAGTACTTC. Amino acids: CASSPLASGAETQYF. Based on the CDR3 plus reference TRBV5-4 and TRBJ2-5, the full variable domain is ETGVTQSPTHLIKTRGQQVTLRCSSQSGHNTVSWYQQALGQGPQFIFQYYREEENGRGNFPPRFSGLQFPNYSSELNVNALELDDSALYLCASSPLASGAETQYFGPGTRLLVL.

The J gene is TRBJ1-2, the V gene TRBV19; 8 bases line up with TRBD1. This CDR3 has 14 residues. Germline CDR1 is LNHDA and CDR2 is SQIVND (reference sequence). Losses at the gene ends were 9 bases for V and 6 bases for J; bases not matched to a gene: 12. The CDR3, as DNA: TGTGCCAGCAGGACGGACAGGGCTCGGGATGGCTACACCTTC. It translates to CASRTDRARDGYTF.

This clone turned up a few times. The chain couples TRBV11-2 to TRBJ2-5, with 9 bases that match TRBD1. V gave up 2 bases and J gave up 3 bases; unmatched junction bases: 4. This CDR3 is built from 15 residues. Germline values: CDR1 SGHAT, CDR2 FQNNGV. Here the CDR3 reads CASSLTGGREETQYF. The CDR3 DNA sequence: TGTGCCAGCAGCTTAACAGGGGGCCGCGAAGAGACCCAGTACTTC.

J is TRBJ1-1 and V is TRBV7-9, with a tentative D call TRBD1 (5 bases). CDR1 SEHNR and CDR2 FQNEAQ come from the germline V gene (reference sequence). V gave up 4 bases and J gave up 2 bases, with 17 bases separating them. The CDR3 extends over 16 amino acids. Here the CDR3 reads CASSSTHRFPNTEAFF. The DNA for the CDR3 is TGTGCCAGCAGCTCAACCCACAGGTTCCCTAACACTGAAGCTTTCTTT.

This CDR3 reads CASSTLAFSLAKNIQYF. CDR3 nucleotide sequence: TGTGCCAGTAGTACTCTGGCCTTTTCTCTAGCCAAAAACATTCAGTACTTC. The rearrangement joins TRBV19 to TRBJ2-4; D gene ambiguous. Between the trimmed V and J ends, which lost 4 bases and 0 bases, there was a span of 16 bases. CDR1 and CDR2 from the germline V gene are LNHDA and SQIVND (reference sequence). This CDR3 spans 17 amino acids. Filled out from reference TRBV19 and TRBJ2-4, the complete variable domain reads DGGITQSPKYLFRKEGQNVTLSCEQNLNHDAMYWYRQDPGQGLRLIYYSQIVNDFQKGDIAEGYSVSREKKESFPLTVTSAQKNPTAFYLCASSTLAFSLAKNIQYFGAGTRLSVL.

This sequence joins TRBV14 and TRBJ1-6, with a possible D match to TRBD1 (5 bases). Looked up from germline, CDR1 is SGHDN and CDR2 is FVKESK. The V end lost 0 bases, the J end lost 6 bases, and 9 bases lay between the germline ends. The length of the CDR3 is 15 residues. The CDR3 nucleotides read TGTGCCAGCAGCCAAGATAGGCAGGGTAATTCACCCCTCCACTTT. Amino acids: CASSQDRQGNSPLHF.

The rearrangement links TRBV19 to TRBJ1-4, with TRBD1 as a possible D gene (6 bases). V was clipped by 5 bases and J by 8 bases, with 18 bases between them. Germline assignment: CDR1 LNHDA and CDR2 SQIVND (reference sequence). CDR3 length equals 15 residues. Here the CDR3 reads CASSPSSTGAEKLFF. CDR3 in DNA: TGTGCCAGTAGTCCCTCCTCGACAGGAGCGGAAAAACTGTTTTTT.

This clone was found once. The chain uses TRBV11-2 and TRBJ2-1; 9 bases align to TRBD2. This CDR3 contains 16 residues. CDR1 and CDR2 from the germline V gene are SGHAT and FQNNGV. With 5 bases clipped from V and 4 bases from J, the junction kept 9 bases outside the gene matches. The CDR3: CASSGGGGRVYNEQFF. Here the CDR3 DNA reads TGTGCCAGCAGCGGCGGGGGCGGGAGGGTTTACAATGAGCAGTTCTTC.